This T cell receptor beta chain was sequenced in a study of T-cell reconstitution after alpha-beta-depleted transplantation in children (dated by TCRdb to about 2016). Regarding the complete study: Using TCR repertoire profiling, the study quantitatively followed how T-cell immune reconstitution unfolded in children after TCRalphabeta/CD19-depleted allogeneic hematopoietic cell transplantation.

V is pared back by 0 bases and J by 5 bases, with 20 bases lying between the germline termini. Reading from cysteine to phenylalanine, the CDR3 counts 17 amino acids. This entry keeps only the CDR3 DNA: 51 bases, framed from base 1. Looking up the germline V gene (reference sequence) yields CDR1 DFQATT and CDR2 SNEGSKA. Receptors were amplified or captured by PCR. Sequencing was carried out with an Illumina HiSeq 2500. Molecular barcoding was employed in the preparation of TCR libraries, with unique molecular identifiers being used to normalize TCRbeta repertoire quantification. The raw public data were reprocessed by TCRdb itself: fastp quality trimming at Q25, MiXCR clonotype calling, in-frame beta chains only. Records with the same CDR3 protein are collapsed into one entry carrying the most frequent genes and DNA. Present in this sample are some 290,000 distinct CDR3 sequences, 9.5% to 10% of which were seen just once. Clones ranked in the top ten supply about 9.4% of the sample.

About this clonotype itself: Its antigen is unknown. One base away there is no much larger clone; base qualities are not given.

Sequences were derived from PBMCs from the stem cell graft donor, sampled from the stem cell graft. The V and J segments used are TRBV20-1 and TRBJ2-1; the D segment could be TRBD2, given 5 matching bases. The clonotype comes from a human donor who donated a stem cell graft to a child with SCID. In nucleotide form, the sequence is TGCAGTGCTAGAGATCTCGGTAACAACGGGATGAACAATGAGCAGTTCTTC. Translation gives CSARDLGNNGMNNEQFF.